The 3 T cell receptor beta chains below all came from one sample that was sequenced in a study of graft-versus-host responses after intestinal transplantation. Their recognized antigens are unknown. Sequenced by immunoSEQ multiplex PCR; TCRdb stores in-frame clones only, minus some. Of over 80,000 clones in the sample, roughly 92% were seen once. The input for sequencing was unstimulated CD8+ T cells sorted from spleen or lymph node cells, taken before transplant. These receptors were obtained from a human donor who was the organ donor for an intestinal transplant.

V is TRBV5-4 and J is TRBJ2-7, with D possibly TRBD1 on 5 matching bases. This CDR3 region has 15 residues. Between the trimmed V and J ends, which lost 0 bases and 0 bases, there was a span of 10 bases. The germline V gene has CDR1 SGHNT and CDR2 YYREEE (reference sequence). CDR3 residues: CASSLAAGYSYEQYF. The CDR3, as DNA: TGTGCCAGCAGCTTGGCGGCAGGGTACTCCTACGAGCAGTACTTC. Supplemented by reference TRBV5-4 and TRBJ2-7, the full variable domain reads ETGVTQSPTHLIKTRGQQVTLRCSSQSGHNTVSWYQQALGQGPQFIFQYYREEENGRGNFPPRFSGLQFPNYSSELNVNALELDDSALYLCASSLAAGYSYEQYFGPGTRLTVT.

The V and J genes are TRBV25-1 and TRBJ2-7; TRBD1 matches 7 bases. The CDR3 consists of 17 residues. The germline V gene has CDR1 MGHDK and CDR2 SYGVNS. Germline trimming cut 0 bases from V and 0 bases from J; bases unmatched to any gene: 8. CDR3 sequence (DNA): TGTGCCAGCAGTGAATATGTAGGGGGCTTGAGCTCCTACGAGCAGTACTTC. It yields the protein CASSEYVGGLSSYEQYF.

In this sample, this clone turned up once. CDR3 sequence (DNA): TGTGCCAGCAGCTTCGGTAGGGGTACTGAAGCTTTCTTT. It encodes CASSFGRGTEAFF. The chain couples TRBV5-6 to TRBJ1-1, with TRBD1 as a possible D gene (5 bases). Germline lookup yields CDR1 SGHDT and CDR2 YYEEEE. The CDR3 spans 13 residues. V was clipped by 2 bases and J by 5 bases, with 10 bases between them.